Reported below is one T cell receptor (beta chain). The target antigen is unknown. Germline CDR1 SGHNT, CDR2 YYREEE (reference sequence). CDR3 length equals 16 residues. The V segment lost 4 bases and the J segment 4 bases; nucleotides outside the gene matches: 11. Some clones are missing from TCRdb's copy, which holds only in-frame ones; the method was immunoSEQ multiplex PCR. The repertoire holds roughly 60,000 clones, with approximately 79% as singletons. The data originate from a study of OX40 agonist ivuxolimab in advanced cancers. Across the whole study: Patients got intravenous ivuxolimab at 0.01 to 10 mg/kg every 2 weeks.

Points from the study as a whole: Certain nonresponding patients likewise had low normalized T-cell clonal expansion. Dose levels from 0.1 to 3.0 mg/kg saw CD4+ and CD8+ blood T cells expand clonally by week 6. Mean expanded clone counts were higher in CD8+ than CD4+ T cells.

Material: CD4+ or CD8+ T cells sorted from blood, obtained in a trial of the OX40 agonist ivuxolimab. The J gene is TRBJ2-5, the V gene TRBV5-4; 9 nucleotides line up with TRBD1. The clonotype originates from an adult with an advanced solid tumor such as melanoma, head and neck, liver or kidney cancer. CDR3 region: CASSPTHRGRGETQYF. DNA of the CDR3: TGTGCCAGCAGCCCGACCCACAGGGGGCGGGGAGAGACCCAGTACTTC.